The clone carrying this T cell receptor beta chain was seen a handful of times. Antigen specificity is unknown. Amplification yielded TCR beta CDR3 regions, with RNA transcripts as the source. Researchers ran a first-round RT-PCR on the TCR CDR3 using the HTBI primer set. MiXCR, run by TCRdb on the multiplex PCR reads, gives a single entry per CDR3 protein. The sample shows about 400,000 distinct CDR3 sequences, more than 13% of them seen only once. The data belong to a study of T cells in Graves' hyperthyroidism and ophthalmopathy. Across the study: Initial diagnosis, before any treatment, was when peripheral blood was collected.

General study results and limits: Among clonotypes expanded in thyroid above 0.001, most were also found in blood.

CDR1 and CDR2 from the germline V gene are MNHNS and SASEGT. Trimming stripped 7 bases from V and 7 bases from J, with 18 bases between. CDR3 length equals 14 residues. The sample consisted of blood. This sequence was found in a man aged 50-60 years with Graves' ophthalmopathy. The V call is TRBV6-1, the J call TRBJ2-3; D is ambiguous. CDR3 amino acids: CASNPQSSINTQYF. The CDR3 nucleotides are TGTGCCAGCAACCCCCAAAGCTCAATCAATACGCAGTATTTT.